A single sample gave rise to the 9 T cell receptor beta chains below, sequenced in a study of CD8+ T cells in alopecia areata. Extracted from the samples, RNA was reverse transcribed into cDNA to serve as the sequencing template. Profiled with immunoSEQ multiplex PCR; TCRdb holds only in-frame clones, not every one. Counted here are over 200,000 clones, over 60% occurring once; the ten biggest clones make up 3.5% to 5%. Documented treatment: oral pan-JAK inhibitor, 5-10 mg twice daily. Material: CD4+ T cells sorted from blood, obtained at week 4, from a patient treated with tofacitinib. These receptors were taken from a human donor with alopecia areata.

This chain joins TRBV29-1 and TRBJ2-5; 9 nucleotides align to TRBD1. The CDR3 contains 14 residues. The trim removed 6 bases at V and 4 bases at J, leaving 9 bases unmatched. Germline V lookup: CDR1 SQVTM, CDR2 ANQGSEA. The CDR3 region is CSVARPQGAETQYF. The CDR3 DNA sequence: TGCAGCGTCGCCAGACCACAGGGGGCAGAGACCCAGTACTTC.

The gene calls are TRBV15 and TRBJ2-7; TRBD1 aligns across 7 bases. This CDR3 region has 15 residues. Germline loops: CDR1 LNHNV, CDR2 YYDKDF (reference sequence). Trimming cost V 1 base and J 0 bases; bases outside gene matches: 3. CDR3 sequence (DNA): TGTGCCACCAGCAGAGGGCGACAGGGCTCCTACGAGCAGTACTTC. Protein product: CATSRGRQGSYEQYF.

The J gene is TRBJ2-7, the V gene TRBV23-1; D is ambiguous. TRBV23-1 is designated an ORF whose function remains uncertain. This CDR3 has 19 residues. The germline V and J ends were trimmed by 0 bases and 1 base, with 22 bases remaining between them. The CDR3 sequence is CASSQSLCVGPRRSYEQYF. In DNA form, the CDR3 reads TGCGCCAGCAGTCAATCCTTGTGCGTGGGCCCCCGAAGGTCCTACGAGCAGTACTTC.

There are a few counts of this clone. The chain employs TRBV2 and TRBJ1-4; 7 bases line up with TRBD1. The ends lost 2 bases at V and 4 bases at J; junction bases unmatched: 4. Germline V lookup: CDR1 SNHLY, CDR2 FYNNEI. This CDR3 comprises 15 residues. The CDR3 sequence: CASSESGQNNEKLFF. CDR3 nucleotides: TGTGCCAGCAGTGAATCGGGACAGAATAATGAAAAACTGTTTTTT. The complete variable domain, with remaining parts taken from reference TRBV2 and TRBJ1-4, reads EPEVTQTPSHQVTQMGQEVILRCVPISNHLYFYWYRQILGQKVEFLVSFYNNEISEKSEIFDDQFSVERPDGSNFTLKIRSTKLEDSAMYFCASSESGQNNEKLFFGSGTQLSVL.

This clone came up a few times. The J gene is TRBJ1-6, the V gene TRBV6-5; D remains ambiguous. This CDR3 spans 14 amino acids. The germline V and J ends were trimmed by 5 bases and 7 bases, with 12 bases remaining between them. Germline lookup yields CDR1 MNHEY and CDR2 SVGAGI. In nucleotides, the CDR3 is TGTGCCAGCAGTATAGGAGGGAACAATTCACCCCTCCACTTT. Translated, it gives CASSIGGNNSPLHF.

This chain joins TRBV4-1 and TRBJ1-5; TRBD1 agrees at 10 bases. CDR3 length equals 15 residues. Germline V lookup: CDR1 MGHRA, CDR2 YSYEKL. Trimming removed 3 bases from V and 5 bases from J; junction bases left unmatched: 4. The chain's CDR3 is CASSQRTGGYQPQHF. The CDR3 bases are TGCGCCAGCAGCCAGAGGACAGGGGGTTATCAGCCCCAGCATTTT.

This chain uses TRBV5-1 with TRBJ2-3; 7 bases line up with TRBD2. The germline V gene encodes CDR1 SGHRS and CDR2 YFSETQ. This CDR3 region has 14 residues. Losses at the gene ends were 3 bases for V and 2 bases for J; bases not matched to a gene: 3. The DNA of the CDR3 is TGCGCCAGCAGCTCCGGACTAGACACAGATACGCAGTATTTT. Its protein is CASSSGLDTDTQYF. Supplemented by reference TRBV5-1 and TRBJ2-3, the full variable domain reads KAGVTQTPRYLIKTRGQQVTLSCSPISGHRSVSWYQQTPGQGLQFLFEYFSETQRNKGNFPGRFSGRQFSNSRSEMNVSTLELGDSALYLCASSSGLDTDTQYFGPGTRLTVL.

The chain is built from TRBV15 and TRBJ2-2; 9 bases agree with TRBD1. The germline CDR1 and CDR2 sequences are LNHNV and YYDKDF (reference sequence). There are 16 residues in the CDR3. Trimming at V came to 5 bases and at J to 8 bases, leaving 12 bases not matched to a gene. The CDR3 reads CATSLFGTGNRGELFF. The CDR3 nucleotides read TGTGCCACCAGCTTATTTGGGACAGGGAACAGGGGGGAGCTGTTTTTT.

The rearrangement uses TRBV30 and TRBJ2-3; D is perhaps TRBD2 (5 bases). There are 12 residues in the CDR3. Germline values: CDR1 GTSNPN, CDR2 SVGIG (reference sequence). Trimming pared 6 bases from V and 5 bases from J, leaving 12 bases between. This chain's CDR3 is CACRLAGDTQYF. The CDR3 nucleotides are TGTGCCTGCAGGCTAGCAGGAGATACGCAGTATTTT.